The 32 T cell receptor beta chains presented below share a single source sample, sequenced in a study of blood T cell repertoires in COVID-19. Clones were sequenced by immunoSEQ multiplex PCR, and TCRdb holds only the in-frame ones, with some missing. The sample has about 180,000 clones, about 88% seen once. The source material was PBMCs or T cells enriched from blood (not recorded which). Receptors originate from a woman between 18 and 30 years old who had recovered from COVID-19.

This chain uses TRBV18 with TRBJ1-1; D unresolved. The germline gives CDR1 KGHSH, CDR2 LQKENI. The V gene lost 6 bases and the J gene lost 1 base, with 9 bases spanning the gap. The CDR3 length is 13 residues. The CDR3 DNA is TGTGCCAGCTCGCCGAGATGGAACACTGAAGCTTTCTTT. Protein sequence: CASSPRWNTEAFF.

V is TRBV7-8 and J is TRBJ1-3; 7 positions agree with TRBD1. In germline, CDR1 is SGHVS, CDR2 FQNEAQ. J lost 4 bases, V lost 3 bases, and 9 bases had no gene match. This CDR3 is built from 16 residues. This CDR3 reads CASSFLKGAPGNTIYF. Here the CDR3 DNA reads TGTGCCAGCAGCTTTCTAAAGGGGGCGCCGGGAAACACCATATATTTT.

The V call is TRBV4-2, the J call TRBJ2-7; TRBD2 agrees at 7 bases. The CDR3 is made up of 15 amino acids. Germline V gene data show CDR1 as LGHNA and CDR2 as YNFKEQ. The V gene end was trimmed by 3 bases and the J gene end by 2 bases; junction bases not matched to a gene: 7. CDR3: CASSQSRGETYEQYF. CDR3 coding DNA: TGTGCCAGCAGCCAGTCCCGGGGGGAGACCTACGAGCAGTACTTC.

The chain recombines TRBV5-1 with TRBJ1-3; tentatively, D is TRBD1 (5 bases). This CDR3 is built from 17 residues. V was shortened by 4 bases and J by 0 bases, with 17 bases between the two germline ends. Germline V gives CDR1 SGHRS, CDR2 YFSETQ. CDR3 nucleotides: TGCGCCAGCAGCCAGAACTACAGGCAAAACTCTGGAAACACCATATATTTT. Its protein product is CASSQNYRQNSGNTIYF.

The chain couples TRBV7-8 to TRBJ2-7, with D possibly matching TRBD2 (5 bases). Trimming stripped 7 bases from V and 4 bases from J, with 23 bases between. This CDR3 is built from 16 residues. Germline V gene data show CDR1 as SGHVS and CDR2 as FQNEAQ. The CDR3 is CASKGPRFGGSYEQYF. In DNA form, the CDR3 reads TGTGCCAGCAAGGGCCCAAGGTTTGGAGGCTCTTACGAGCAGTACTTC.

This clone has only one observation. This sequence joins TRBV5-4 and TRBJ2-6, with D unresolved. Trimming removed 4 bases from V and 3 bases from J, with 5 bases in between. The germline CDR1 and CDR2 sequences are SGHNT and YYREEE (reference sequence). This CDR3 spans 13 amino acids. CDR3 DNA sequence: TGTGCCAGCAGCGCAGGTGGGGCCAACGTCCTGACTTTC. Encoded protein: CASSAGGANVLTF.

The V call is TRBV11-2, the J call TRBJ1-2; unclear D gene. CDR3 length: 14 amino acids. Germline CDR1 is SGHAT and CDR2 is FQNNGV. V was pared by 0 bases and J by 4 bases, with 9 bases between. The CDR3 bases are TGTGCCAGCAGCTTAGACAGGTCGGCCTATGGCTACACCTTC. Amino acid sequence: CASSLDRSAYGYTF.

This clone was seen a few times. The chain uses TRBV2 and TRBJ1-6, with TRBD1 matching over 7 bases. V lost 3 bases, J lost 6 bases, and 5 bases stayed unmatched. CDR3 size: 15 residues. Germline V lookup: CDR1 SNHLY, CDR2 FYNNEI. CDR3 sequence reads: CASSEQGVGNSPLHF. In nucleotides, the CDR3 is TGTGCCAGCAGTGAGCAGGGGGTTGGTAATTCACCCCTCCACTTT.

V is TRBV4-1 and J is TRBJ1-5; no clear D gene. Looked up from germline, CDR1 is MGHRA and CDR2 is YSYEKL. Trimming pared 1 base from V and 5 bases from J, leaving 9 bases between. The CDR3 consists of 14 residues. The CDR3 here is CASSQVYPDQPQHF. As DNA, the CDR3 is TGCGCCAGCAGCCAAGTATACCCAGATCAGCCCCAGCATTTT.

The gene calls are TRBV28 and TRBJ2-2; TRBD2 might be the D (6 bases). CDR1 and CDR2 from the germline V gene are MDHEN and SYDVKM. CDR3 length: 15 amino acids. The germline V and J ends were trimmed by 6 bases and 0 bases, with 11 bases remaining between them. Here the CDR3 reads CASSLLASNTGELFF. In DNA form, the CDR3 reads TGTGCCAGCAGCTTACTAGCCTCGAACACCGGGGAGCTGTTTTTT.

This clone is a singleton in its sample. J is TRBJ2-2 and V is TRBV11-1; 7 bases align to TRBD2. This CDR3 region has 16 residues. CDR1 SGHAT and CDR2 FQDESV come from the germline V gene (reference sequence). The junction had 12 bases not matched to a gene; V was cut back by 6 bases and J by 5 bases. As DNA, the CDR3 is TGTGCCAGCAGGGTCCTAGGACTAGTCGGAACCGGGGAGCTGTTTTTT. This sequence encodes CASRVLGLVGTGELFF. Complete variable domain (other parts from reference TRBV11-1 and TRBJ2-2): EAEVAQSPRYKITEKSQAVAFWCDPISGHATLYWYRQILGQGPELLVQFQDESVVDDSQLPKDRFSAERLKGVDSTLKIQPAELGDSAMYLCASRVLGLVGTGELFFGEGSRLTVL.

The V gene is TRBV5-1, the J gene TRBJ2-1; 7 bases are shared with TRBD2. The germline V gene has CDR1 SGHRS and CDR2 YFSETQ. Losses at the gene ends were 4 bases for V and 8 bases for J; bases not matched to a gene: 9. The CDR3 loop spans 14 amino acids. The CDR3 region has the DNA TGCGCCAGCAGCACCGGACTAGATAATGATGAGCAGTTCTTC. Protein sequence: CASSTGLDNDEQFF. Looking up the rest from reference TRBV5-1 and TRBJ2-1 gives the full variable domain: KAGVTQTPRYLIKTRGQQVTLSCSPISGHRSVSWYQQTPGQGLQFLFEYFSETQRNKGNFPGRFSGRQFSNSRSEMNVSTLELGDSALYLCASSTGLDNDEQFFGPGTRLTVL.

The chain carries TRBV4-3 and TRBJ1-4; the D gene is possibly TRBD1 (5 bases). Germline-derived CDR1 and CDR2 are LGHNA and YSLEER. With 4 bases removed from V and 8 bases from J, the gap between germline ends came to 14 bases. There are 14 residues in the CDR3. The CDR3 DNA reads as TGCGCCAGCAGCCGTCAGGGTTTTCGGGAAAAACTGTTTTTT. Amino acid sequence: CASSRQGFREKLFF.

J is TRBJ1-5 and V is TRBV28; D remains unclear. V was clipped by 2 bases and J by 1 base, with 6 bases between them. This CDR3 is 14 amino acids long. CDR1 MDHEN and CDR2 SYDVKM come from the germline V gene. CDR3 protein: CASSLIESNQPQHF. The CDR3 DNA is TGTGCCAGCAGTTTAATAGAAAGCAATCAGCCCCAGCATTTT.

The chain uses TRBV4-1 and TRBJ2-2, with D possibly TRBD1 on 6 matching bases. The CDR3 extends over 19 amino acids. Germline loops: CDR1 MGHRA, CDR2 YSYEKL. V was trimmed by 0 bases and J by 3 bases, leaving 20 bases between them. CDR3 nucleotides: TGCGCCAGCAGCCAAGATCGAGAGCTGAGGGGGAGAGACACCGGGGAGCTGTTTTTT. Translation gives CASSQDRELRGRDTGELFF.

The chain recombines TRBV6-5 with TRBJ1-4, with 8 bases that match TRBD1. The CDR3 runs to 14 residues. Germline CDR1 MNHEY, CDR2 SVGAGI. The J segment lost 7 bases and the V segment lost 3 bases, leaving 4 bases of the junction unmatched. CDR3 nucleotides: TGTGCCAGCAGTTATCGGACAGGGTTTGAAAAACTGTTTTTT. It translates to CASSYRTGFEKLFF.

The chain joins TRBV7-9 to TRBJ2-5; 7 positions match TRBD1. Germline values: CDR1 SEHNR, CDR2 FQNEAQ (reference sequence). V lost 7 bases to trimming and J lost 7 bases; unmatched junction nucleotides: 6. CDR3 size: 12 residues. CDR3 DNA: TGTGCCAGCACCCCAGCAGGGGGGACCCAGTACTTC. This codes for CASTPAGGTQYF.

The V and J genes are TRBV5-5 and TRBJ2-7; 9 bases align to TRBD1. The CDR3 is made up of 19 amino acids. Germline V gene sequence: CDR1 SGHKS, CDR2 YYEKEE (reference sequence). The V gene end was trimmed by 3 bases and the J gene end by 1 base; junction bases not matched to a gene: 17. The CDR3 DNA follows: TGTGCCAGCAGCTCCACACCGCTACGATTCGGGACAGGGTCCTACGAGCAGTACTTC. It yields the protein CASSSTPLRFGTGSYEQYF. The full variable domain, completed using reference TRBV5-5 and TRBJ2-7, is DAGVTQSPTHLIKTRGQQVTLRCSPISGHKSVSWYQQVLGQGPQFIFQYYEKEERGRGNFPDRFSARQFPNYSSELNVNALLLGDSALYLCASSSTPLRFGTGSYEQYFGPGTRLTVT.

This sequence joins TRBV2 and TRBJ2-7; TRBD1 is a possible D gene (5 bases). This CDR3 region has 13 residues. Germline CDR1 is SNHLY and CDR2 is FYNNEI. V dropped 4 bases and J dropped 4 bases, with 11 bases sitting between them. This CDR3 reads CASSVRQLYEQYF. In DNA, the CDR3 is TGTGCCAGCAGTGTAAGACAGCTTTACGAGCAGTACTTC. Supplemented by reference TRBV2 and TRBJ2-7, the full variable domain reads EPEVTQTPSHQVTQMGQEVILRCVPISNHLYFYWYRQILGQKVEFLVSFYNNEISEKSEIFDDQFSVERPDGSNFTLKIRSTKLEDSAMYFCASSVRQLYEQYFGPGTRLTVT.

The gene calls are TRBV18 and TRBJ1-1, with D possibly matching TRBD1 (5 bases). Trimming shortened V by 1 base and J by 5 bases, and 14 bases separated the two germline ends. CDR1 and CDR2 from the germline V gene are KGHSH and LQKENI. This CDR3 spans 15 amino acids. The chain's CDR3 is CASSPRGGTGTEAFF. The CDR3 DNA reads TGTGCCAGCTCACCACGGGGGGGGACGGGGACTGAAGCTTTCTTT.

Concerning this clone itself: Additional DNA sequences in this sample encode the identical CDR3. The chain joins TRBV19 to TRBJ1-5; D is ambiguous. This CDR3 is 12 amino acids long. Germline assignment: CDR1 LNHDA and CDR2 SQIVND (reference sequence). With 5 bases removed from V and 4 bases from J, the gap between germline ends came to 6 bases. The CDR3 protein is CASSPRNQPQHF. Here the CDR3 DNA reads TGTGCCAGTAGTCCGAGGAATCAGCCCCAGCATTTT.

This chain connects TRBV9 to TRBJ2-1; the match to TRBD2 covers 9 bases. V shed 6 bases and J 4 bases; nucleotides not matched to a gene: 5. The germline V gene encodes CDR1 SGDLS and CDR2 YYNGEE. The CDR3 totals 14 residues. The CDR3 protein is CASTPLAGYNEQFF. In DNA form, the CDR3 reads TGTGCCAGCACCCCACTAGCGGGTTACAATGAGCAGTTCTTC. Looking up the rest from reference TRBV9 and TRBJ2-1 gives the full variable domain: DSGVTQTPKHLITATGQRVTLRCSPRSGDLSVYWYQQSLDQGLQFLIQYYNGEERAKGNILERFSAQQFPDLHSELNLSSLELGDSALYFCASTPLAGYNEQFFGPGTRLTVL.

With regard to this clone: Within the sample, other DNA sequences also encode this same CDR3. V usage is TRBV5-1 and J usage is TRBJ2-1; 15 nucleotides align to TRBD2. Germline CDR1 is SGHRS and CDR2 is YFSETQ. The J segment lost 4 bases and the V segment lost 4 bases, leaving 3 bases of the junction unmatched. This CDR3 is 16 amino acids long. This CDR3 reads CASSLGLAGGYNEQFF. CDR3 nucleotide sequence: TGCGCCAGCAGCCTCGGACTAGCGGGGGGGTACAATGAGCAGTTCTTC.

V is TRBV11-2 and J is TRBJ2-1; 7 nucleotides match TRBD1. Germline CDR1 reads SGHAT; CDR2 reads FQNNGV. Trimming removed 3 bases from V and 2 bases from J; junction bases left unmatched: 4. The CDR3 covers 15 residues. The DNA for the CDR3 is TGTGCCAGCAGCTTTGGGCAGGGGGCCTACAATGAGCAGTTCTTC. Protein product: CASSFGQGAYNEQFF.

Here the CDR3 reads CASSTQGAAYSGANVLTF. The CDR3 nucleotides are TGTGCCAGCAGCACTCAGGGGGCTGCGTACTCTGGGGCCAACGTCCTGACTTTC. The chain combines TRBV27 with TRBJ2-6, with 8 bases matching TRBD1. Germline trimming cut 6 bases from V and 0 bases from J; bases unmatched to any gene: 10. CDR1 MNHEY and CDR2 SMNVEV come from the germline V gene (reference sequence). The CDR3 sequence is 18 residues long.

This chain uses TRBV2 with TRBJ1-1; D remains unclear. CDR3 length: 14 residues. Germline CDR1 and CDR2: SNHLY and FYNNEI. V shed 3 bases and J shed 5 bases, with 13 bases lying between them. For the CDR3, the DNA is TGTGCCAGCAGTGACCCTAATCCGAGTACTGAAGCTTTCTTT. It is translated as CASSDPNPSTEAFF. The whole variable domain, filled in from reference TRBV2 and TRBJ1-1, reads EPEVTQTPSHQVTQMGQEVILRCVPISNHLYFYWYRQILGQKVEFLVSFYNNEISEKSEIFDDQFSVERPDGSNFTLKIRSTKLEDSAMYFCASSDPNPSTEAFFGQGTRLTVV.

This chain links TRBV6-5 with TRBJ2-7, with D tentatively TRBD2 (5 bases). CDR1 MNHEY and CDR2 SVGAGI come from the germline V gene. V gave up 0 bases and J gave up 6 bases, with 9 bases separating them. The CDR3 consists of 13 residues. The CDR3 DNA reads as TGTGCCAGCAGTTACTCGCGGGCTGGCGAGCAGTACTTC. This encodes CASSYSRAGEQYF.

This clone showed up just a few times. The chain's CDR3 is CASSEAGQGPYGYTF. The CDR3 DNA sequence: TGTGCCAGCAGTGAAGCCGGACAGGGACCCTATGGCTACACCTTC. The gene calls are TRBV6-1 and TRBJ1-2, with 8 positions matching TRBD1. Germline-derived CDR1 and CDR2 are MNHNS and SASEGT. The CDR3 spans 15 residues. V shed 0 bases and J 4 bases; nucleotides not matched to a gene: 4.

The chain carries TRBV7-9 and TRBJ2-3; the D is unclear. V lost 5 bases to trimming and J lost 5 bases, with 5 bases between them. The V gene's germline CDR1 is SEHNR and CDR2 FQNEAQ (reference sequence). The CDR3 is 11 amino acids. The CDR3, as DNA: TGTGCCAGCAGCCCCCAAGATACGCAGTATTTT. Residues: CASSPQDTQYF.

The V and J genes are TRBV5-8 and TRBJ1-6; no clear D. The germline V gene encodes CDR1 SGHTS and CDR2 YDEGEE. Trimming cost V 3 bases and J 10 bases, with 20 bases left between them. The CDR3 is 16 residues long. The CDR3 nucleotides read TGTGCCAGCAGCTCCTTGGGCATCATCACCGGCTCACCCCTCCACTTT. Translation: CASSSLGIITGSPLHF. The variable domain in full, completed from reference TRBV5-8 and TRBJ1-6, reads EAGVTQSPTHLIKTRGQQATLRCSPISGHTSVYWYQQALGLGLQFLLWYDEGEERNRGNFPPRFSGRQFPNYSSELNVNALELEDSALYLCASSSLGIITGSPLHFGNGTRLTVT.

Only a few counts were recorded for this clone. The CDR3 loop reads CASRLINTGELFF. The CDR3 nucleotides read TGTGCCAGTAGACTTATTAACACCGGGGAGCTGTTTTTT. V and J are TRBV19 and TRBJ2-2, with no clear D. Trimming removed 6 bases from V and 2 bases from J, with 7 bases in between. This CDR3 contains 13 residues. Germline CDR1 reads LNHDA; CDR2 reads SQIVND (reference sequence).

The chain uses TRBV20-1 and TRBJ2-3, with 12 bases lining up with TRBD2. The CDR3 consists of 11 residues. CDR1 is DFQATT and CDR2 is SNEGSKA in the germline V gene (reference sequence). Germline trimming cut 5 bases from V and 14 bases from J; bases unmatched to any gene: 5. This CDR3 is CSAPLAGGWYF. CDR3 DNA sequence: TGCAGTGCTCCCCTAGCGGGGGGGTGGTATTTT.